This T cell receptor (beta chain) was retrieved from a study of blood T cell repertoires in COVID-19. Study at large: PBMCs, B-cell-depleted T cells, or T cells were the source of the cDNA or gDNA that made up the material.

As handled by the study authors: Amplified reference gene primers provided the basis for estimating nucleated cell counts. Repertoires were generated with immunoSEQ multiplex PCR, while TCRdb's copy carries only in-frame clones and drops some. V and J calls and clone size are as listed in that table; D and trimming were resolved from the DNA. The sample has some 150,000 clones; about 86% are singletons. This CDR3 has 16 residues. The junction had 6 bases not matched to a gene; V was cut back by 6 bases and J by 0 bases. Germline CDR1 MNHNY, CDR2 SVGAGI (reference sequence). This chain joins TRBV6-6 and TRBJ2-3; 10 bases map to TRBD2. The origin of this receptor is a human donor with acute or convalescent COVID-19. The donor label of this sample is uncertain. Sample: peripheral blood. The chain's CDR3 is CASRPGLARSTDTQYF. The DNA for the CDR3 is TGTGCCAGCAGACCGGGACTAGCGCGTAGCACAGATACGCAGTATTTT.